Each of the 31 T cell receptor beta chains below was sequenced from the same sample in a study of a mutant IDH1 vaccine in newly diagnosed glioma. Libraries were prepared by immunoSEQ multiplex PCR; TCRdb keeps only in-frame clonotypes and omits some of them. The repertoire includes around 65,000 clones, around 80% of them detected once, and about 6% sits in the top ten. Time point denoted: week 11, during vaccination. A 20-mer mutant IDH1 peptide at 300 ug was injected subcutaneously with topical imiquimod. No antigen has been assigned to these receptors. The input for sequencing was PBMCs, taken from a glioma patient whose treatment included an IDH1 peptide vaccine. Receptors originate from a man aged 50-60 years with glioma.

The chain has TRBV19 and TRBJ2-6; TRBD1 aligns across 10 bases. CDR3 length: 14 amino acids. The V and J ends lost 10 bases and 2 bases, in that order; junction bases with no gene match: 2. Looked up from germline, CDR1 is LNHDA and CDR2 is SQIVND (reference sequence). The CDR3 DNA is TGTGCCACAGGGACAGGGGCTGGGGCCAACGTCCTGACTTTC. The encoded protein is CATGTGAGANVLTF.

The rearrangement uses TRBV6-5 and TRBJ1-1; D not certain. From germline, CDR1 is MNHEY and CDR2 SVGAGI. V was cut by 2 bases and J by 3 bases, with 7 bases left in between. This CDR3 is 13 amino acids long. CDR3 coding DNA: TGTGCCAGCAGTTACCGTCAGGACACTGAAGCTTTCTTT. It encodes CASSYRQDTEAFF.

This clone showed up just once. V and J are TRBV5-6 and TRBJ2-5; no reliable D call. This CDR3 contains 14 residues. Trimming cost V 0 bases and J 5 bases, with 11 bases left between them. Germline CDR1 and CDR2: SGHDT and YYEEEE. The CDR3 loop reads CASSLGGLGETQYF. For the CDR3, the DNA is TGTGCCAGCAGCTTGGGGGGTCTCGGGGAGACCCAGTACTTC.

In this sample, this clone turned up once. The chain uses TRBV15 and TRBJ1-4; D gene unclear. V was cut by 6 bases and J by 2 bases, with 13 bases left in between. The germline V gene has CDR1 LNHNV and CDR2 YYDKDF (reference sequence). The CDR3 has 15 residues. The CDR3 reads CATSQYPGTNEKLFF. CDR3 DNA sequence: TGTGCCACCAGTCAGTACCCGGGGACTAATGAAAAACTGTTTTTT.

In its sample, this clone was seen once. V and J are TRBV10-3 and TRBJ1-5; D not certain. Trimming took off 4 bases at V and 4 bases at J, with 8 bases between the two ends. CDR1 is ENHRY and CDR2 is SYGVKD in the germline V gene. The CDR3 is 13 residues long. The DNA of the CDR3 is TGTGCCATCAGTGCCGCGGGGAATCAGCCCCAGCATTTT. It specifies CAISAAGNQPQHF.

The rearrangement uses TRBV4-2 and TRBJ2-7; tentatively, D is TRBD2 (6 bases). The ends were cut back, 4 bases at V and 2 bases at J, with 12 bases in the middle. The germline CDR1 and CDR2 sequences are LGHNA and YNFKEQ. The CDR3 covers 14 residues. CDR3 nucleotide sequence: TGTGCCAGCAGCCCAGACAGCGGGCCCTACGAGCAGTACTTC. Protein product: CASSPDSGPYEQYF.

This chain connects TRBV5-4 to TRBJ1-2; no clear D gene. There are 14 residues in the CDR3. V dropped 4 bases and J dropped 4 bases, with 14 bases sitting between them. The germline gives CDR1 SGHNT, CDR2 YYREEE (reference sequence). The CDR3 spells CASSRPTALYGYTF. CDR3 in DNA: TGTGCCAGCAGCCGACCCACGGCGCTCTATGGCTACACCTTC.

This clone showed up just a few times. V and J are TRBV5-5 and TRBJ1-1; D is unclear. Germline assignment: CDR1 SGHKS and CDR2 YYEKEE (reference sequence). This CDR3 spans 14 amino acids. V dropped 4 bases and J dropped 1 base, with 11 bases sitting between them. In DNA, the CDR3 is TGTGCCAGCAGCCCGCTGAGGGCGAACACTGAAGCTTTCTTT. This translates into CASSPLRANTEAFF. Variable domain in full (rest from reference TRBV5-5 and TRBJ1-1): DAGVTQSPTHLIKTRGQQVTLRCSPISGHKSVSWYQQVLGQGPQFIFQYYEKEERGRGNFPDRFSARQFPNYSSELNVNALLLGDSALYLCASSPLRANTEAFFGQGTRLTVV.

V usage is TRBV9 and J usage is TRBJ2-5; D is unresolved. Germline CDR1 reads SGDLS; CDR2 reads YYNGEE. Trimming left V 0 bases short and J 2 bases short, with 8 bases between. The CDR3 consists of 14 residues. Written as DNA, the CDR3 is TGTGCCAGCAGCGTAGACGACTCTCAAGAGACCCAGTACTTC. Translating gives CASSVDDSQETQYF.

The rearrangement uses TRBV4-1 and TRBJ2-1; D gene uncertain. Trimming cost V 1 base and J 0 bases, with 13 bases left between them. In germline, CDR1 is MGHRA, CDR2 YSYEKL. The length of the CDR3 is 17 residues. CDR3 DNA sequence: TGCGCCAGCAGCCAAGGAAGAGCCAGAAGCTCCTACAATGAGCAGTTCTTC. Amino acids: CASSQGRARSSYNEQFF.

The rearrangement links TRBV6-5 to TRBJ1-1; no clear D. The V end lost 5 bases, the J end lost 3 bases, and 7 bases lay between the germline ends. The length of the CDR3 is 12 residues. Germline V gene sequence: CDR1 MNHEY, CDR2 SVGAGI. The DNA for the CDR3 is TGTGCCAGCAGTCGGCAGGACACTGAAGCTTTCTTT. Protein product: CASSRQDTEAFF.

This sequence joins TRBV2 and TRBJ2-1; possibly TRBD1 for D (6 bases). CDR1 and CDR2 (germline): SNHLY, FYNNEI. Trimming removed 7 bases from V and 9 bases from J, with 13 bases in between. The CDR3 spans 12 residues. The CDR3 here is CASTDRRSEQFF. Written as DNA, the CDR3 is TGTGCCAGCACCGACAGGCGTAGTGAGCAGTTCTTC.

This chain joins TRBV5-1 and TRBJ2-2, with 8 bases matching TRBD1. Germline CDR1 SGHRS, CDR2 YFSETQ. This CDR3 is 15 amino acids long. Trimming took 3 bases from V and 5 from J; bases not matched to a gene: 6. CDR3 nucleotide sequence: TGCGCCAGCAGCTCCCAGGGGGCGAGAACCGGGGAGCTGTTTTTT. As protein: CASSSQGARTGELFF.

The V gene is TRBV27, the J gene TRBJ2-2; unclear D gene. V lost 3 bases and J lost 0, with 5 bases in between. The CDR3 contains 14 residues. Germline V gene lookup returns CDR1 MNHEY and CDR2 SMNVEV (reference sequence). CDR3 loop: CASSFGTNTGELFF. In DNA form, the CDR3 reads TGTGCCAGCAGTTTCGGTACGAACACCGGGGAGCTGTTTTTT.

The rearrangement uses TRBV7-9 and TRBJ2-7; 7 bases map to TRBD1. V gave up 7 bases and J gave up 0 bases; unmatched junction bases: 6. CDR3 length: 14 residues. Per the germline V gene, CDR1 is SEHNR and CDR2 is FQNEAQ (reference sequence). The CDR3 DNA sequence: TGTGCCAGCACCCAGGGACAGAGCTCCTACGAGCAGTACTTC. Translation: CASTQGQSSYEQYF.

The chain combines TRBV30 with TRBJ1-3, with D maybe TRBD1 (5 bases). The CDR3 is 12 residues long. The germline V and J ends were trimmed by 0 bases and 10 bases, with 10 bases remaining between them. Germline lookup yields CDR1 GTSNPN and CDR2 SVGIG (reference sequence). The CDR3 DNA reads TGTGCCTGGAGTGTGGGACTCACGACCATATATTTT. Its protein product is CAWSVGLTTIYF. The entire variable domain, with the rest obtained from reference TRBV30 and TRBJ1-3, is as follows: SQTIHQWPATLVQPVGSPLSLECTVEGTSNPNLYWYRQAAGRGLQLLFYSVGIGQISSEVPQNLSASRPQDRQFILSSKKLLLSDSGFYLCAWSVGLTTIYFGEGSWLTVV.

This CDR3 is CSVAYRGNNEKLFF. CDR3 DNA: TGCAGCGTTGCCTACAGGGGAAATAATGAAAAACTGTTTTTT. The V and J genes are TRBV29-1 and TRBJ1-4, with 7 bases aligning to TRBD1. Trimming took 4 bases from V and 4 from J; bases not matched to a gene: 6. This CDR3 has 14 amino acids. Germline V gene lookup returns CDR1 SQVTM and CDR2 ANQGSEA.

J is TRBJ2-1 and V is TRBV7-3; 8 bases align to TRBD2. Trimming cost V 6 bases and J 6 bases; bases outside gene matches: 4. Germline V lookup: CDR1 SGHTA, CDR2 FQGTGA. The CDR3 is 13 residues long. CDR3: CASSSSGGNEQFF. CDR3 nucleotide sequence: TGTGCCAGCAGTTCCAGCGGGGGCAATGAGCAGTTCTTC.

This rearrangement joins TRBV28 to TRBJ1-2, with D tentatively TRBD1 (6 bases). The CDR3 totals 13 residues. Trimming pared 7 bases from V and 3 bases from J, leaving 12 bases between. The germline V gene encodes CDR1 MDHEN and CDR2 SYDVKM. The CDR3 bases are TGTGCCAGCACTCGGGACACGGACTATGGCTACACCTTC. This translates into CASTRDTDYGYTF.

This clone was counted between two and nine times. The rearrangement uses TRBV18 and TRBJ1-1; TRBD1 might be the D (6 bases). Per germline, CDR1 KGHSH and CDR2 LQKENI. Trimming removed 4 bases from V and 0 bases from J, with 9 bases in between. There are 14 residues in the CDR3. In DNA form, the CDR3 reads TGTGCCAGCTCACGGGACACGTTGAACACTGAAGCTTTCTTT. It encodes CASSRDTLNTEAFF.

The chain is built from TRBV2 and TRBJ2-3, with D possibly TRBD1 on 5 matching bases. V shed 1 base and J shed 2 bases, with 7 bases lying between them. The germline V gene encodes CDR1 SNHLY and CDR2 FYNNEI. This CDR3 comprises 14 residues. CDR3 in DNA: TGTGCCAGCAGTGAAGGGACAATCACAGATACGCAGTATTTT. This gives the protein CASSEGTITDTQYF.

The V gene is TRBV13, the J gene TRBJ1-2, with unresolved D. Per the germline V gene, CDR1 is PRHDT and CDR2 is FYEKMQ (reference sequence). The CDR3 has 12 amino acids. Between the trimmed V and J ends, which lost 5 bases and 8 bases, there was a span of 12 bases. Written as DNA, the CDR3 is TGTGCCAGCAGCCAATCCGAGGGCGGCTACACCTTC. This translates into CASSQSEGGYTF.

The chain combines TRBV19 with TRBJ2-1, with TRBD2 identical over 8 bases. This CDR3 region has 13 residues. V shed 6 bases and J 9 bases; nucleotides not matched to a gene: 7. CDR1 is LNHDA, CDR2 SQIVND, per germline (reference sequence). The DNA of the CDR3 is TGTGCCAGTAGGGTCAGCGGGGGTGGTGAGCAGTTCTTC. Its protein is CASRVSGGGEQFF. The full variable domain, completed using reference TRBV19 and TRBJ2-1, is DGGITQSPKYLFRKEGQNVTLSCEQNLNHDAMYWYRQDPGQGLRLIYYSQIVNDFQKGDIAEGYSVSREKKESFPLTVTSAQKNPTAFYLCASRVSGGGEQFFGPGTRLTVL.

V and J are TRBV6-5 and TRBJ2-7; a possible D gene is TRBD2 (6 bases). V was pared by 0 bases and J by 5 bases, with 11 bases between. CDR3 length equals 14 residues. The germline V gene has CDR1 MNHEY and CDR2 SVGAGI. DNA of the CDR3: TGTGCCAGCAGTTACTCGTCCGGGAGCCACGAGCAGTACTTC. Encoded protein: CASSYSSGSHEQYF.

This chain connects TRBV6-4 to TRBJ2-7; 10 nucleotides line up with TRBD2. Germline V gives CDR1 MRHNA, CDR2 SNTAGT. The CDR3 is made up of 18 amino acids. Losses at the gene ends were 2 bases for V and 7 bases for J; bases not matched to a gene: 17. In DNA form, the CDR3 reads TGTGCCAGCAGTGACCCGAAGGGTGGGCTAGCGGGAGAAGGGGAGCAGTACTTC. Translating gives CASSDPKGGLAGEGEQYF.

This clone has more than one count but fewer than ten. The CDR3 protein is CASSQENRGHGYTF. The CDR3 region has the DNA TGCGCCAGCAGCCAAGAGAACAGGGGGCATGGCTACACCTTC. The V call is TRBV4-3, the J call TRBJ1-2; 9 bases align to TRBD1. This CDR3 is built from 14 residues. Germline V lookup: CDR1 LGHNA, CDR2 YSLEER. V shed 0 bases, J shed 6 bases, and the junction held 2 bases outside the gene matches.

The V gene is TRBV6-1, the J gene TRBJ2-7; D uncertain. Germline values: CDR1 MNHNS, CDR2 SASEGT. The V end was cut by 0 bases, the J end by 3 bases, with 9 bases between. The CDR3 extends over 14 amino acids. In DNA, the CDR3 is TGTGCCAGCAGTGAAGCGCATGGGGTCTACGAGCAGTACTTC. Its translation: CASSEAHGVYEQYF.

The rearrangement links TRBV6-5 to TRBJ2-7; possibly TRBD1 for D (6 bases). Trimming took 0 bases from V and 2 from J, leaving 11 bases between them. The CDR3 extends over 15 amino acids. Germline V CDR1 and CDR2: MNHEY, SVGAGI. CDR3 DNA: TGTGCCAGCAGTTACTCTCGGCAGGGGACCTACGAGCAGTACTTC. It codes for CASSYSRQGTYEQYF.

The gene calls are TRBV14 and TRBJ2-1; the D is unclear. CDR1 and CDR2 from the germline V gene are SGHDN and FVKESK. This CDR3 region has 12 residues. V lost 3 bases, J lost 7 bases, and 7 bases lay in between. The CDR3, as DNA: TGTGCCAGCAGCCAGGGTTCAAATGAGCAGTTCTTC. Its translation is CASSQGSNEQFF.

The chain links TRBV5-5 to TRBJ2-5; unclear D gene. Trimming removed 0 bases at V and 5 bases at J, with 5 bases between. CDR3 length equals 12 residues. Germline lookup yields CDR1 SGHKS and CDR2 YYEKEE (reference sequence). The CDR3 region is CASSLEPETQYF. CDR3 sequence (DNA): TGTGCCAGCAGCTTGGAACCGGAGACCCAGTACTTC. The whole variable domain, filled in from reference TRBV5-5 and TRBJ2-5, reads DAGVTQSPTHLIKTRGQQVTLRCSPISGHKSVSWYQQVLGQGPQFIFQYYEKEERGRGNFPDRFSARQFPNYSSELNVNALLLGDSALYLCASSLEPETQYFGPGTRLLVL.

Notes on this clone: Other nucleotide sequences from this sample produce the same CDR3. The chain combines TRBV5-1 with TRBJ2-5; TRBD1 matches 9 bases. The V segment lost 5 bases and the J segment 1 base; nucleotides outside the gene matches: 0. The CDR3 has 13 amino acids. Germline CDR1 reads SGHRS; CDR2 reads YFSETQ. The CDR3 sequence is CASRGQGQETQYF. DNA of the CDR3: TGCGCCAGCAGGGGACAGGGCCAAGAGACCCAGTACTTC.